Following are 10 T cell receptor beta chains from one sample sequenced in a study of T cells in Graves' hyperthyroidism and ophthalmopathy. Amplified regions were TCR beta CDR3 sequences from RNA transcripts. A first-round RT-PCR of the TCR CDR3 used the HTBI primer set. TCRdb fed the multiplex PCR reads into MiXCR, producing one record per CDR3 protein. This table has some 180,000 distinct CDR3 sequences, around 16% appearing once. Sequencing was performed on blood. The receptors come from a woman aged 45-65 years with Graves' hyperthyroidism.

This chain connects TRBV20-1 to TRBJ2-2; unclear D gene. Germline V gene sequence: CDR1 DFQATT, CDR2 SNEGSKA (reference sequence). This CDR3 comprises 15 residues. The ends were cut back, 0 bases at V and 1 base at J, with 9 bases in the middle. DNA of the CDR3: TGCAGTGCTAGAGATCCGATCGGGAACACCGGGGAGCTGTTTTTT. It specifies CSARDPIGNTGELFF.

This clonotype was detected many times. The chain has TRBV7-9 and TRBJ2-5, with a possible D match to TRBD2 (5 bases). The CDR3 is 12 residues long. The V and J ends lost 7 bases and 7 bases respectively, with 13 bases between them. CDR1 is SEHNR and CDR2 is FQNEAQ in the germline V gene (reference sequence). Here the CDR3 reads CASKSGAGTQYF. The CDR3 DNA reads TGTGCCAGCAAATCAGGCGCGGGGACCCAGTACTTC.

This clonotype was counted at least ten times. The chain links TRBV12-3 or TRBV12-4 to TRBJ2-2; no firm D call. The CDR3 covers 13 residues. V lost 7 bases and J lost 4, with 10 bases in between. The CDR3 nucleotides are TGTGCCAGCACTCTCTACGGCACCGGGGAGCTGTTTTTT. Translated, it gives CASTLYGTGELFF.

This clonotype showed up many times. The rearrangement uses TRBV15 and TRBJ1-3, with D perhaps matching TRBD1 (5 bases). This CDR3 spans 14 amino acids. V was pared by 8 bases and J by 2 bases, with 13 bases between. CDR1 and CDR2 from the germline V gene are LNHNV and YYDKDF (reference sequence). The CDR3 bases are TGTGCCACCTCAACCGGGGCCACTGGAAACACCATATATTTT. This encodes CATSTGATGNTIYF. The whole variable domain, filled in from reference TRBV15 and TRBJ1-3, reads DAMVIQNPRYQVTQFGKPVTLSCSQTLNHNVMYWYQQKSSQAPKLLFHYYDKDFNNEADTPDNFQSRRPNTSFCFLDIRSPGLGDTAMYLCATSTGATGNTIYFGEGSWLTVV.

The chain carries TRBV28 and TRBJ1-4, with a weak D call TRBD1 (6 bases). Germline CDR1 MDHEN, CDR2 SYDVKM. V was clipped by 6 bases and J by 10 bases, with 9 bases between them. The length of the CDR3 is 11 residues. The CDR3 loop reads CASSRGGKLFF. The DNA for the CDR3 is TGTGCCAGCAGCAGAGGGGGAAAACTGTTTTTT.

This clonotype was found many times. The chain links TRBV29-1 to TRBJ2-3, with 7 bases that match TRBD2. This CDR3 is built from 15 residues. Germline V gives CDR1 SQVTM, CDR2 ANQGSEA. V lost 7 bases to trimming and J lost 0 bases; unmatched junction nucleotides: 10. CDR3 nucleotides: TGCAGCGAGAGAGGAGCGGGATCTAGCACAGATACGCAGTATTTT. This sequence encodes CSERGAGSSTDTQYF.

This clonotype was counted only a few times. The chain has TRBV29-1 and TRBJ1-3; D gene ambiguous. V lost 6 bases to trimming and J lost 3 bases, with 12 bases between them. Germline lookup yields CDR1 SQVTM and CDR2 ANQGSEA. This CDR3 is 13 amino acids long. CDR3 bases: TGCAGCGTCCTCAGGAGGGATGGAAACACCATATATTTT. This codes for CSVLRRDGNTIYF.

This clonotype appeared many times. This chain joins TRBV6-1 and TRBJ2-5; a weak D match, TRBD1 (8 bases). There are 16 residues in the CDR3. Trimming took off 5 bases at V and 4 bases at J, with 20 bases between the two ends. Germline CDR1 MNHNS, CDR2 SASEGT. CDR3 in DNA: TGTGCCAGCAGTTCTCCTGGACAGGGCGGGGGAGAGACCCAGTACTTC. This encodes CASSSPGQGGGETQYF.

In its sample, this clonotype was seen many times. The rearrangement uses TRBV11-1 and TRBJ2-2, with D uncertain. CDR3 length equals 14 residues. Germline CDR1 reads SGHAT; CDR2 reads FQDESV (reference sequence). Trimming cost V 3 bases and J 4 bases, with 9 bases left between them. For the CDR3, the DNA is TGTGCCAGCAGCTTCTGGGGTTTCACCGGGGAGCTGTTTTTT. Its translation is CASSFWGFTGELFF.

This clonotype was observed at least ten times. This rearrangement joins TRBV12-3 or TRBV12-4 to TRBJ2-5; 9 nucleotides line up with TRBD1. V lost 4 bases to trimming and J lost 4 bases; unmatched junction nucleotides: 7. This CDR3 contains 15 residues. CDR3 region: CASSSPGQGAETQYF. The CDR3 bases are TGTGCCAGCAGTTCCCCGGGACAGGGAGCAGAGACCCAGTACTTC.